The table lists the clone carrying this T cell receptor beta chain with a few counts. Its antigen is not identified. The data derive from a study of human T cells and chemical hapten exposure. Study details: Throughout a study of roughly 5.5 months, patients underwent weekly scalp administration of diphenylcyclopropenone doses.

Findings of the study overall: Patch test score was positively correlated with the counts of TCRs that had expanded at PT1. With DPC sensitization, TCRs exceeding 1 in 1000 frequency showed no change.

The CDR3 loop spans 15 amino acids. Germline V gene data show CDR1 as GTSNPN and CDR2 as SVGIG (reference sequence). Trimming stripped 0 bases from V and 2 bases from J, with 14 bases between. Separate cDNA molecules received unique molecular identifiers, which the library attached to them. TCRdb fed the RACE reads into MiXCR, producing one record per CDR3 protein. In the table there are fewer than 200,000 distinct CDR3 sequences, around 24% of which are singletons. Time point defined: patch test 1, 2 weeks after DPC sensitization. The treatment here: therapeutic diphenylcyclopropenone sensitization with weekly scalp DPC.

Sequenced material: whole blood, taken in connection with sensitization to the hapten diphenylcyclopropenone (DPC). The sequence derives from a woman aged 45-65 years with alopecia areata. Some clones in this sample may be carry-over from other donors' samples. The chain combines TRBV30 with TRBJ2-7; D possibly matches TRBD1 or TRBD2 (5 bases each). CDR3 DNA: TGTGCCTGGAGTGTACGGGGCGGGCCTCCCTACGAGCAGTACTTC. This encodes CAWSVRGGPPYEQYF.